This T cell receptor beta chain was documented in a study of shared clonotypes between healthy human individuals. The study's findings and limits: Compared with clonotypes that all four donors shared, non-shared clonotypes had lower generation probabilities.

Naive CD4+ cells were CD45RA-selected; the remaining cells were memory. V lost 3 bases to trimming and J lost 2 bases; unmatched junction nucleotides: 7. Germline CDR1 is SGHTA and CDR2 is FQGNSA. This CDR3 has 16 residues. Replicate PCRs run on sorted subsets employed 200 ng DNA, 30,000 to 35,000 T cell genomes. The method was immunoSEQ multiplex PCR; TCRdb's version includes in-frame clones alone and lacks a portion of them. The repertoire consists of fewer than 1.4 million clones, with 75% to 85% occurring once and the leading ten covering 0.5% to 0.65%. As regards this clone: Its antigen remains unknown.

The specimen sequenced was memory CD4+ T cells from PBMCs. Noted subset: CD45RA-negative fraction. This TCR came from a man aged 18 to 30 in good health. Some clones in this sample may be carry-over from other donors' samples. This chain connects TRBV7-2 to TRBJ2-7, with TRBD2 matching over 10 bases. This CDR3 is CASSLTRLAGAYEQYF. For the CDR3, the DNA is TGTGCCAGCAGCTTGACGCGTCTAGCGGGAGCCTACGAGCAGTACTTC.